These 2 T cell receptor beta chains were all obtained from the same sample, sequenced in a study of OX40 agonist ivuxolimab in advanced cancers. Only in-frame clones appear in the TCRdb table, and some are missing; sequencing was by immunoSEQ multiplex PCR. The sample includes 20,000 to 25,000 clones, more than 65% of them seen just once. The sample in question was CD4+ or CD8+ T cells sorted from blood, obtained in a trial of the OX40 agonist ivuxolimab. These receptor sequences come from an adult with an advanced solid tumor such as melanoma, head and neck, liver or kidney cancer.

The J gene is TRBJ1-1, the V gene TRBV28, with D hard to call. This CDR3 has 14 amino acids. The V end was cut by 2 bases, the J end by 4 bases, with 11 bases between. Germline CDR1 MDHEN, CDR2 SYDVKM. The CDR3: CASSLRGLGTEAFF. DNA for the CDR3: TGTGCCAGCAGTTTACGGGGTTTGGGCACTGAAGCTTTCTTT.

The J gene is TRBJ2-2, the V gene TRBV11-2, with no clear D. The V end was cut by 7 bases, the J end by 3 bases, with 3 bases between. The CDR3 contains 11 residues. Germline lookup yields CDR1 SGHAT and CDR2 FQNNGV. DNA for the CDR3: TGTGCCAGCACCTACACCGGGGAGCTGTTTTTT. Translated: CASTYTGELFF.